This T cell receptor beta chain was sequenced for a study of blood T cells in healthy people across ages. Combining a sample-barcoded 5' primer with a J-beta primer mix, a second PCR ran for about 6 to 11 cycles. Each cDNA molecule was tagged by a template-switch adaptor that had 12 random nucleotides. TCRdb reprocessed the 5' RACE reads with MiXCR, giving one entry per CDR3 protein. The sample shows 800,000 to 900,000 distinct CDR3 sequences, around two thirds of them seen only once. Deletions cut 6 bases from V and 4 bases from J, with 24 bases between. Germline loops: CDR1 SGHTA, CDR2 FQGNSA. The CDR3 has 17 residues. On this clonotype: Its antigen is currently unknown.

Whole-study findings and limits: Both higher diversity and more naive CD4+ cells marked long-lived donors when set against aged donors.

The receptor was isolated from a man aged 30-40 years in good health. This chain connects TRBV7-2 to TRBJ1-2; no definite D call. What was sequenced was blood. The CDR3 nucleotides read TGTGCCAGCAGGGGTCGGCGGGCGAACGACGGTTTCTATGGCTACACCTTC. It specifies CASRGRRANDGFYGYTF. The whole variable domain, remainder taken from reference TRBV7-2 and TRBJ1-2, is GAGVSQSPSNKVTEKGKDVELRCDPISGHTALYWYRQSLGQGLEFLIYFQGNSAPDKSGLPSDRFSAERTGGSVSTLTIQRTQQEDSAVYLCASRGRRANDGFYGYTFGSGTRLTVV.